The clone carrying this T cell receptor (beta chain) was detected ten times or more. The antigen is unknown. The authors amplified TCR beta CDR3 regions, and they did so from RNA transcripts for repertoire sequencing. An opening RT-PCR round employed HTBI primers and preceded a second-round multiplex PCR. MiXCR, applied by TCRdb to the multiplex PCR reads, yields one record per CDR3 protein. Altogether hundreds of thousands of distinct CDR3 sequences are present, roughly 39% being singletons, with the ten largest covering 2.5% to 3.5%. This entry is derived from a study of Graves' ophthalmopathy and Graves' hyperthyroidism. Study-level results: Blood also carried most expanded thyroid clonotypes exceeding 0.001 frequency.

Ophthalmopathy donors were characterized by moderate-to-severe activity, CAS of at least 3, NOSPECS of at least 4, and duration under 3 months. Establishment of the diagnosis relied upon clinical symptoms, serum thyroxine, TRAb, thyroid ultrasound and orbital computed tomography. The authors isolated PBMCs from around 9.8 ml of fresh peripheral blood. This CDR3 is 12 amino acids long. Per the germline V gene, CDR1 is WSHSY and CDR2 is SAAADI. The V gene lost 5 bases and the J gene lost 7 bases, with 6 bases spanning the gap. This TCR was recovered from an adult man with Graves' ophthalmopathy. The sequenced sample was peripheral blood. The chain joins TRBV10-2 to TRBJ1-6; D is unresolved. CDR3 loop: CASSNPNSPLHF. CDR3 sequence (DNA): TGCGCCAGCAGTAATCCGAATTCACCCCTCCACTTT.